The 3 T cell receptor beta chains listed next were all sequenced from one sample in a study of blood T cell repertoires in COVID-19. TCRdb's copy holds only in-frame clones and misses some; the assay was immunoSEQ multiplex PCR. The top ten clones hold around 2.9% of a sample with 110,000 to 150,000 clones, about 82% of them seen once. Sequences were obtained from peripheral blood. These TCRs come from a man aged 45 to 65 with acute or convalescent COVID-19.

V and J are TRBV5-1 and TRBJ2-1; TRBD1 might be the D (5 bases). The CDR3 has 15 residues. From germline, CDR1 is SGHRS and CDR2 YFSETQ. The V end was cut by 3 bases, the J end by 0 bases, with 10 bases between. Here the CDR3 DNA reads TGCGCCAGCAGCTCGGATGGGGCCTCCTACAATGAGCAGTTCTTC. It translates to CASSSDGASYNEQFF.

The chain employs TRBV30 and TRBJ1-2; unclear D gene. This CDR3 has 12 amino acids. V lost 4 bases and J 4 bases, leaving 10 bases between the germline ends. CDR1 and CDR2 (germline): GTSNPN, SVGIG (reference sequence). In nucleotides, the CDR3 is TGTGCCTGGACCGGGGAGGGCTATGGCTACACCTTC. Its translation is CAWTGEGYGYTF.

The sample holds one count of this clone. This chain uses TRBV4-1 with TRBJ2-5, with 8 bases fitting TRBD2. This CDR3 is built from 16 residues. Germline values: CDR1 MGHRA, CDR2 YSYEKL. Trimming took 1 base from V and 3 from J; bases not matched to a gene: 7. CDR3 sequence reads: CASSQGTTRGEETQYF. The DNA for the CDR3 is TGCGCCAGCAGCCAAGGTACCACGCGGGGGGAAGAGACCCAGTACTTC.